This T cell receptor (beta chain) was retrieved from a study of shared clonotypes between healthy human individuals. Whole-study results and caveats: Shared across a few donors were around 5% of the naive CD4 clonotypes. For sorted subsets, rarefaction showed incomplete sequencing despite large depth.

A word on this clone: Its target is not known.

Profiled with immunoSEQ multiplex PCR; TCRdb holds only in-frame clones, not every one. The sample includes more than 2 million clones, under 97% of them seen just once. Trimming took 2 bases from V and 0 from J, leaving 8 bases between them. This CDR3 has 15 residues. In germline, CDR1 is SGHRS, CDR2 YFSETQ. Material: naive CD4+ T cells sorted from blood. Indicated subset: CD45RA+ positively selected. The origin of this receptor is a man younger than 35 in good health. The gene calls are TRBV5-1 and TRBJ2-2; no clear D. CDR3 sequence (DNA): TGCGCCAGCAGCTTCAGCCAGCCGAACACCGGGGAGCTGTTTTTT. This translates into CASSFSQPNTGELFF.